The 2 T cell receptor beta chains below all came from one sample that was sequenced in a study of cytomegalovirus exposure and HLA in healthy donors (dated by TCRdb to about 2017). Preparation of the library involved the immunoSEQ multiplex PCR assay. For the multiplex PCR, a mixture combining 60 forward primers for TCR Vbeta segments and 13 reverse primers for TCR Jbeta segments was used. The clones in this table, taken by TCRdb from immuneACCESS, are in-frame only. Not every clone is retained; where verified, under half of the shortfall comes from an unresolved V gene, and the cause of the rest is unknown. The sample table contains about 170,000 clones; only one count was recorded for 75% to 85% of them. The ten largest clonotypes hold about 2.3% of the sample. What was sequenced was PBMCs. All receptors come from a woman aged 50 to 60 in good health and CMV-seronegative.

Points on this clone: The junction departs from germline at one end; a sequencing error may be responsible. DNA of the CDR3: TGCAGTGCTTCAGGGACAGGTACGCAGTATTTT. The encoded protein is CSASGTGTQYF. The V and J genes are TRBV20-1 and TRBJ2-3; 8 bases map to TRBD1. The CDR3 length is 11 residues. Germline V gene lookup returns CDR1 DFQATT and CDR2 SNEGSKA (reference sequence).

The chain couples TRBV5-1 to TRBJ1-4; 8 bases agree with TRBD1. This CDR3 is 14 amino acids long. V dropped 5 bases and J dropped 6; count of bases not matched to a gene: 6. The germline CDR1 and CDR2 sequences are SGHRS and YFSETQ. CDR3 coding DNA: TGCGCCAGCAGAACAACGACAGGGGATGAAAAACTGTTTTTT. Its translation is CASRTTTGDEKLFF.